Listed below are T cell receptor beta chains from one sample, sequenced in a study of T cell repertoires in cytomegalovirus infection. TCRdb called the reads again in MiXCR, with one record for every CDR3 protein. The repertoire holds some 150,000 distinct CDR3 sequences, about 6.5% seen once, with 18% in the top ten. Sample: PBMCs. These receptors all come from a human donor in good health (CMV status not recorded). Some clones in this sample may be carry-over from other donors' samples. CDR3s include the opening cysteine and the closing phenylalanine or tryptophan. The D gene is left open where the match is weak. Size is stated for part of the rows, as once, few or many counts, or as a class when the clone is expanded.

>few|TRBV11-2|TRBD2|TRBJ2-1
CASSLGVAGGQNEQFF
TGTGCCAGCAGCTTAGGTGTGGCGGGGGGGCAGAATGAGCAGTTCTTC
>many|TRBV7-9|-|TRBJ2-3
CASSLLNAATDTQYF
TGTGCCAGCAGCCTATTAAACGCCGCCACAGATACGCAGTATTTT
>many|TRBV3-1|TRBD1|TRBJ1-1
CASTSGQWNTEAFF
TGTGCCAGCACTTCGGGACAGTGGAACACTGAAGCTTTCTTT
>many|TRBV7-2|-|TRBJ1-2
CASSQRGGIGYGYTF
TGTGCCAGCAGCCAGAGGGGGGGCATCGGCTATGGCTACACCTTC
>few|TRBV7-3|-|TRBJ1-2
CASSVDRNYGYTF
TGTGCCAGCAGCGTAGACAGGAATTATGGCTACACCTTC
>many|TRBV19|-|TRBJ1-1
CASSALGVQGATEAFF
TGTGCCAGTAGTGCCCTTGGGGTGCAGGGAGCCACTGAAGCTTTCTTT
>many|TRBV7-2|-|TRBJ1-2
CASSLSRRPLRGYTF
TGTGCCAGCAGCTTATCCCGCAGACCTCTACGGGGCTACACCTTC
>-|TRBV20-1|-|TRBJ2-3
CSAPVSIDTQYF
TGCAGTGCCCCAGTTAGTATAGATACGCAGTATTTT
>many|TRBV7-2|-|TRBJ1-5
CASSPTGAQPQHF
TGTGCCAGCAGCCCGACAGGAGCGCAGCCCCAGCATTTT
>many|TRBV7-2|-|TRBJ2-2
CASSLALPPSGVGELFF
TGTGCCAGCAGCTTAGCCCTTCCCCCCTCGGGAGTCGGGGAGCTGTTTTTT
>many|TRBV7-6|TRBD2|TRBJ2-3
CASSPNLGLAGGPVDTQYF
TGTGCCAGCAGCCCAAACCTGGGACTAGCGGGGGGGCCGGTCGATACGCAGTATTTT
>many|TRBV28|TRBD1|TRBJ1-1
CASSPGQGLTGSEAFF
TGTGCCAGCAGTCCGGGACAGGGCCTCACCGGTTCTGAAGCTTTCTTT
>many|TRBV24-1|-|TRBJ1-2
CATSPGPNYGYTF
TGTGCCACCAGCCCCGGGCCTAACTATGGCTACACCTTC
>many|TRBV7-2|-|TRBJ2-2
CASSLALWDGELFF
TGTGCCAGCAGCTTAGCTTTATGGGACGGGGAGCTGTTTTTT
>many|TRBV7-2|TRBD2|TRBJ2-1
CASSLGLLAGGLNEQFF
TGTGCCAGCAGCTTAGGCCTGCTGGCGGGGGGACTTAATGAGCAGTTCTTC
>many|TRBV7-8|-|TRBJ1-1
CASTKTRSTEAFF
TGTGCCAGCACCAAGACCCGGAGCACTGAAGCTTTCTTT
>many|TRBV20-1|-|TRBJ2-1
CSGLTGNEQFF
TGCAGTGGACTGACGGGAAATGAGCAGTTCTTC
>many|TRBV7-8|TRBD2|TRBJ2-5
CASSLYGLAGGRETQYF
TGTGCCAGCAGCTTATACGGACTAGCGGGGGGGCGCGAGACCCAGTACTTC
>-|TRBV20-1|-|TRBJ2-5
CSASSRDGETQYF
TGCAGTGCTAGTTCAAGGGATGGGGAGACCCAGTACTTC
>many|TRBV29-1|-|TRBJ2-1
CSVHPGSYNEQFF
TGCAGCGTCCACCCCGGCTCCTACAATGAGCAGTTCTTC
>few|TRBV12-3/TRBV12-4|-|TRBJ1-2
CASSLAKGDYGYTF
TGTGCCAGCAGTTTAGCAAAGGGAGACTATGGCTACACCTTC
>few|TRBV6-2/TRBV6-3|-|TRBJ1-2
CASSYVRPNYGYTF
TGTGCCAGCAGTTACGTCCGACCTAACTATGGCTACACCTTC
>many|TRBV7-2|-|TRBJ2-5
CASSSNRGGETQYF
TGTGCCAGCAGCTCCAACAGGGGAGGCGAGACCCAGTACTTC
>few|TRBV29-1|TRBD2|TRBJ2-5
CSVTGLAGGQETQYF
TGCAGCGTAACGGGACTAGCGGGGGGACAAGAGACCCAGTACTTC
>-|TRBV5-1|-|TRBJ2-7
CASSLAGGGGSIPIGEQYF
TGCGCCAGCAGCTTGGCCGGAGGGGGAGGGAGTATTCCGATAGGCGAGCAGTACTTC
>-|TRBV11-2|-|TRBJ1-1
CASSLRRMNTEAFF
TGTGCCAGCAGCTTAAGACGAATGAACACTGAAGCTTTCTTT
>few|TRBV12-3/TRBV12-4|TRBD1|TRBJ1-5
CASSSTGVGNQPQHF
TGTGCCAGCAGTTCGACAGGGGTTGGCAATCAGCCCCAGCATTTT
>many|TRBV7-2|TRBD1|TRBJ2-1
CASSGDRSYNEQFF
TGTGCCAGCAGCGGGGACAGGTCCTACAATGAGCAGTTCTTC
>many|TRBV4-3|TRBD2|TRBJ2-1
CASSQDAVAGGPRNEQFF
TGCGCCAGCAGCCAAGATGCAGTTGCGGGGGGGCCCAGGAATGAGCAGTTCTTC
>many|TRBV6-6|TRBD2|TRBJ2-2
CASSYSAGGRPVGELFF
TGTGCCAGCAGTTACTCAGCGGGGGGGCGCCCGGTCGGGGAGCTGTTTTTT
>many|TRBV19|TRBD1|TRBJ1-2
CASAAGQGAVGYTF
TGTGCCAGTGCCGCGGGACAGGGGGCGGTTGGCTACACCTTC
>many|TRBV2|TRBD1|TRBJ2-3
CASSEGDRGFATQYF
TGTGCCAGCAGTGAAGGGGACAGGGGATTCGCTACGCAGTATTTT
>few|TRBV20-1|-|TRBJ1-1
CSASRGIGNTEAFF
TGCAGTGCTAGTCGGGGGATTGGGAACACTGAAGCTTTCTTT
>-|TRBV5-1|-|TRBJ2-1
CTSSLETGVLSNEQFF
TGCACCAGCAGCTTGGAAACGGGGGTCCTTTCTAATGAGCAGTTCTTC
>many|TRBV29-1|TRBD2|TRBJ2-3
CSVDGSPSGANTDTQYF
TGCAGCGTGGACGGCTCGCCTAGCGGGGCAAACACAGATACGCAGTATTTT
>few|TRBV20-1|TRBD2|TRBJ2-1
CSAGGVLTYNEQFF
TGCAGTGCTGGGGGGGTTCTAACCTACAATGAGCAGTTCTTC
>many|TRBV7-3|-|TRBJ1-2
CASSTSDTYYGYTF
TGTGCCAGCAGCACTTCGGACACCTACTATGGCTACACCTTC
>few|TRBV10-3|-|TRBJ2-1
CAISDRSGTYNEQFF
TGTGCCATCAGTGATAGATCGGGGACCTACAATGAGCAGTTCTTC
>many|TRBV20-1|TRBD2|TRBJ2-2
CSASTSGGSNTGELFF
TGCAGTGCTAGTACTAGCGGGGGGAGCAACACCGGGGAGCTGTTTTTT
>many|TRBV6-1|-|TRBJ1-2
CASSPTRDGLRGYTF
TGTGCCAGCAGCCCAACCCGGGACGGCTTGCGGGGCTACACCTTC
>many|TRBV20-1|-|TRBJ2-3
CSARGPTDTQYF
TGCAGTGCGCGGGGTCCCACAGATACGCAGTATTTT
>many|TRBV28|TRBD1|TRBJ1-3
CASSSQGQGEAGNTIYF
TGTGCCAGCAGTTCCCAGGGACAGGGAGAGGCGGGAAACACCATATATTTT
>many|TRBV7-3|-|TRBJ1-1
CASSLRLNTEAFF
TGTGCCAGCAGCTTAAGGCTTAACACTGAAGCTTTCTTT
>many|TRBV2|-|TRBJ1-4
CASGMGELDEKLFF
TGTGCCAGCGGGATGGGGGAGCTGGATGAAAAACTGTTTTTT
>once|TRBV29-1|-|TRBJ1-3
CSVEDRGTGNTIYF
TGCAGCGTTGAAGATAGGGGGACTGGAAACACCATATATTTT
>many|TRBV7-9|-|TRBJ1-1
CASSLNEAFF
TGTGCCAGCAGCTTGAATGAAGCTTTCTTT
>many|TRBV11-2|TRBD2|TRBJ2-2
CASSVTSGGPSTGELFF
TGTGCCAGCAGCGTGACTAGCGGGGGGCCCAGCACCGGGGAGCTGTTTTTT
>many|TRBV5-1|-|TRBJ2-3
CASSLSASDTQYF
TGCGCCAGCAGCCTCTCAGCCTCCGATACGCAGTATTTT
>many|TRBV7-2|TRBD1|TRBJ2-4
CASTFTRGQGKYF
TGTGCCAGCACCTTCACCCGTGGACAGGGAAAGTACTTC
>many|TRBV19|TRBD2|TRBJ2-7
CASSRGTSGGREQYF
TGTGCCAGTAGTCGGGGGACTAGCGGGGGTCGCGAGCAGTACTTC
>many|TRBV20-1|TRBD2|TRBJ2-5
CSALGGNQETQYF
TGCAGTGCCCTCGGGGGGAACCAAGAGACCCAGTACTTC
>-|TRBV5-4|TRBD2|TRBJ2-1
CASGLGGGGAGYNEQFF
TGTGCCAGCGGCTTGGGGGGCGGGGGGGCGGGGTACAATGAGCAGTTCTTC
>few|TRBV29-1|-|TRBJ1-4
CSVESAGEKLFF
TGCAGCGTTGAAAGTGCGGGAGAAAAACTGTTTTTT
>many|TRBV7-2|-|TRBJ2-7
CASSRPGSPYEQYF
TGTGCCAGCAGCCGCCCGGGGTCCCCCTACGAGCAGTACTTC
>many|TRBV20-1|-|TRBJ1-5
CSVTRGGRGLSNQPQHF
TGCAGTGTCACCCGAGGGGGAAGGGGATTAAGCAATCAGCCCCAGCATTTT